This entry describes one TCR beta chain. Antigen specificity is unknown. The record originates from a study of vaccination and CD4 T cells after COVID-19. Cultured CD4+ T cells had their DNA profiled by the Oncomine TCR Beta short-read assay. Each CDR3 protein gets one entry after TCRdb re-called the PCR reads with MiXCR. The table includes fewer than 7,500 distinct CDR3 sequences, 34% detected once. CDR3 length: 14 residues. Per germline, CDR1 SNHLY and CDR2 FYNNEI. Trimming took 4 bases from V and 12 from J; bases not matched to a gene: 15. The treatment: approximately 9-day PBMC culture with coronavirus spike peptide pools or control peptides (ViraFEST assay). Investigators obtained the unexposed donor's CD4+ T cells before the COVID-19 pandemic (2011-2018).

This TCR was recovered from a human donor in good health. The chain is built from TRBV2 and TRBJ2-7; 7 nucleotides agree with TRBD1. Sequencing used CD4+ T cells from blood, cultured in vitro. The CDR3, as DNA: TGTGCCAGCAGTGTCGGGGACAGTCCTACGACTGGGTACTTC. Encoded protein: CASSVGDSPTTGYF.